This T cell receptor beta chain comes out of a study of T-cell reconstitution after alpha-beta-depleted transplantation in children. This clonotype was counted ten times or more. The CDR3 runs 13 residues. Germline V lookup: CDR1 SGHDN, CDR2 FVKESK. V was clipped by 1 base and J by 7 bases, with 10 bases between them. The authors prepared the TCRbeta library with unique molecular identifiers. TCRdb analysed the PCR reads with MiXCR anew, one entry per CDR3 protein. The repertoire holds about 290,000 distinct CDR3 sequences, with 10% as singletons. The sequence derives from a boy under two years old with acute myeloid leukemia, due to receive a stem cell transplant. The chain has TRBV14 and TRBJ1-2; D possibly corresponds to TRBD1 (5 bases). This sample comprised PBMCs, obtained before TCRalphabeta/CD19-depleted stem cell transplant. The CDR3 is CASSQGQGGGYTF. The CDR3 DNA follows: TGTGCCAGCAGCCAAGGGCAGGGAGGTGGCTACACCTTC.